These T cell receptor beta chains were read from a single sample in a study of T-cell reconstitution after alpha-beta-depleted transplantation in children. TCRdb itself ran the PCR reads through MiXCR, one entry per CDR3 protein. The data contain roughly 420,000 distinct CDR3 sequences, around 15% of them singletons. This specimen consisted of PBMCs, mostly from graft donor cells, obtained 360 days after TCRalphabeta/CD19-depleted stem cell transplant. The receptor set was obtained from a boy under two years old who had a stem cell transplant for Wiskott-Aldrich syndrome, so the T cells may come from the graft donor. CDR3s include the opening cysteine and the closing phenylalanine or tryptophan. D genes are given only for firm matches. Expanded clones are given a class, and other clones once, few, many or no size at all.

j_call: TRBJ2-2; d_call: -; v_call: TRBV5-6; clone_size: few; cdr3_length: 16; cdr3_aa: CASSREWRGNTGELFF; cdr3_nt: TGTGCCAGCAGCCGCGAATGGCGGGGGAACACCGGGGAGCTGTTTTTT
j_call: TRBJ2-5; d_call: -; v_call: TRBV12-3/TRBV12-4; clone_size: many; cdr3_length: 15; cdr3_aa: CASSFGTVPGVSQYF; cdr3_nt: TGTGCCAGCAGTTTTGGGACAGTCCCGGGGGTGTCCCAGTACTTC
j_call: TRBJ2-2; d_call: TRBD2; v_call: TRBV29-1; clone_size: -; cdr3_length: 24; cdr3_aa: CSVEVSLVPSAPVGPTSGPRSLFF; cdr3_nt: TGCAGCGTTGAAGTCTCTCTCGTCCCTTCCGCCCCGGTAGGGCCTACTAGCGGGCCTCGGTCGCTGTTTTTT
j_call: TRBJ2-7; d_call: -; v_call: TRBV10-2; clone_size: -; cdr3_length: 14; cdr3_aa: CASKGMGADYEQYF; cdr3_nt: TGCGCCAGCAAAGGTATGGGGGCTGACTACGAGCAGTACTTC
j_call: TRBJ2-7; d_call: -; v_call: TRBV12-3/TRBV12-4; clone_size: -; cdr3_length: 13; cdr3_aa: CASRENYSYEQYF; cdr3_nt: TGTGCCAGCAGAGAGAACTATAGCTACGAGCAGTACTTC
j_call: TRBJ2-5; d_call: TRBD2; v_call: TRBV29-1; clone_size: few; cdr3_length: 13; cdr3_aa: CSAVLGGGETQYF; cdr3_nt: TGCAGCGCTGTGTTGGGGGGAGGGGAGACCCAGTACTTC
j_call: TRBJ1-2; d_call: TRBD1; v_call: TRBV10-2; clone_size: -; cdr3_length: 14; cdr3_aa: CASSAGQESDGYTF; cdr3_nt: TGCGCCAGCAGTGCCGGACAGGAGTCCGATGGCTACACCTTC
j_call: TRBJ1-2; d_call: -; v_call: TRBV7-9; clone_size: many; cdr3_length: 14; cdr3_aa: CASSLVSHRDGYTF; cdr3_nt: TGTGCCAGCAGCTTAGTCAGCCACAGGGATGGCTACACCTTC
j_call: TRBJ2-7; d_call: TRBD2; v_call: TRBV5-1; clone_size: -; cdr3_length: 14; cdr3_aa: CASSLAGVNYEQYF; cdr3_nt: TGCGCCAGCAGCTTAGCGGGAGTAAATTACGAGCAGTACTTC
j_call: TRBJ2-2; d_call: TRBD2; v_call: TRBV4-3; clone_size: -; cdr3_length: 16; cdr3_aa: CASSQEAAGRAGELFF; cdr3_nt: TGCGCCAGCAGCCAAGAGGCAGCGGGAAGGGCCGGGGAGCTGTTTTTT
j_call: TRBJ2-6; d_call: TRBD1; v_call: TRBV18; clone_size: -; cdr3_length: 18; cdr3_aa: CASSPRTGNDPGANVLTF; cdr3_nt: TGTGCCAGCTCGCCTAGGACAGGGAATGACCCTGGGGCCAACGTCCTGACTTTC
j_call: TRBJ1-5; d_call: -; v_call: TRBV21-1; clone_size: -; cdr3_length: 16; cdr3_aa: CASSSGGGGSNQPQHF; cdr3_nt: TGTGCCAGCAGCTCTGGGGGCGGGGGGAGCAATCAGCCCCAGCATTTT
j_call: TRBJ2-7; d_call: TRBD1; v_call: TRBV28; clone_size: -; cdr3_length: 15; cdr3_aa: CASSSPPGTAYEQYF; cdr3_nt: TGTGCCAGCAGTTCCCCCCCCGGGACAGCCTACGAGCAGTACTTC
j_call: TRBJ2-4; d_call: -; v_call: TRBV28; clone_size: -; cdr3_length: 15; cdr3_aa: CASSPAGFSRNIQYF; cdr3_nt: TGTGCCAGCAGCCCTGCAGGTTTTAGCCGGAACATTCAGTACTTC
j_call: TRBJ2-3; d_call: -; v_call: TRBV4-3; clone_size: -; cdr3_length: 13; cdr3_aa: CASRQSSTDTQYF; cdr3_nt: TGCGCCAGCAGGCAGTCTAGCACAGATACGCAGTATTTT
j_call: TRBJ2-3; d_call: -; v_call: TRBV6-2/TRBV6-3; clone_size: few; cdr3_length: 12; cdr3_aa: CASSYVPDTQYF; cdr3_nt: TGTGCCAGCAGTTACGTGCCGGATACGCAGTATTTT